One and the same sample provided the 30 T cell receptor beta chains below, sequenced in a study of early T cells in non-severe SARS-CoV-2 infection. TCRdb redid the calling of the 5' RACE reads with MiXCR, one entry per CDR3 protein. The table has 75,000 to 100,000 distinct CDR3 sequences, roughly 14% seen once. Sequenced sample: whole blood. The origin of the receptors is an adult who was a healthcare worker with PCR-confirmed SARS-CoV-2 infection or an uninfected control (not recorded which).

CDR3 bases: TGTGCCACCAGTGATCACCCGGGACAGGGAAACACCATATATTTT. Its translation: CATSDHPGQGNTIYF. The chain has TRBV24-1 and TRBJ1-3; TRBD1 aligns across 7 bases. The CDR3 is made up of 15 amino acids. From germline, CDR1 is KGHDR and CDR2 SFDVKD. V was pared by 3 bases and J by 4 bases, with 5 bases of the junction left unmatched.

This clonotype was detected a few times. This chain links TRBV28 with TRBJ2-1, with D perhaps TRBD1 (5 bases). CDR1 and CDR2 (germline): MDHEN, SYDVKM. CDR3 size: 15 residues. V was clipped by 7 bases and J by 2 bases, with 15 bases between them. Here the CDR3 reads CASITSRVTYNEQFF. CDR3 in DNA: TGTGCCAGCATCACGTCCAGGGTCACCTACAATGAGCAGTTCTTC.

This clonotype was found once. This chain connects TRBV4-1 to TRBJ2-1; 11 bases line up with TRBD2. The germline CDR1 and CDR2 sequences are MGHRA and YSYEKL. This CDR3 region has 12 residues. V dropped 8 bases and J dropped 9; count of bases not matched to a gene: 3. The CDR3 region has the DNA TGCGCCAGCGGGCTAGCGGGAGGTGAGCAGTTCTTC. Its protein product is CASGLAGGEQFF.

This clonotype occurred many times. In DNA form, the CDR3 reads TGTGCCAGCAGCCCGCGTGAAGGAAACACCGGGGAGCTGTTTTTT. Its translation: CASSPREGNTGELFF. The rearrangement links TRBV7-9 to TRBJ2-2; D gene ambiguous. V gave up 5 bases and J gave up 2 bases, with 12 bases separating them. CDR1 is SEHNR, CDR2 FQNEAQ, per germline (reference sequence). CDR3 length: 15 amino acids.

This rearrangement joins TRBV7-9 to TRBJ2-7; 13 positions match TRBD2. The CDR3 runs 17 residues. Germline V gives CDR1 SEHNR, CDR2 FQNEAQ (reference sequence). V lost 5 bases to trimming and J lost 3 bases; unmatched junction nucleotides: 10. CDR3 nucleotides: TGTGCCAGCAGCGATAACAAGGGACTAGCGGGGCACTACGAGCAGTACTTC. Amino acids: CASSDNKGLAGHYEQYF.

This clonotype was seen a few times. CDR3 bases: TGTGCCAGCAGCGGGACTCCAGGCACAGATACGCAGTATTTT. Residues: CASSGTPGTDTQYF. This sequence joins TRBV28 and TRBJ2-3, with a tentative D call TRBD2 (6 bases). Trimming took off 6 bases at V and 1 base at J, with 11 bases between the two ends. The germline V gene encodes CDR1 MDHEN and CDR2 SYDVKM. CDR3 size: 14 residues.

This clonotype came up a few times. The chain has TRBV6-4 and TRBJ2-5; 8 bases map to TRBD2. V trimming: 0 bases; J trimming: 4 bases; junction bases outside the gene matches: 7. The germline gives CDR1 MRHNA, CDR2 SNTAGT. This CDR3 has 16 amino acids. Here the CDR3 reads CASSDSLTGGAETQYF. The CDR3 DNA reads as TGTGCCAGCAGTGACTCGTTAACGGGAGGGGCAGAGACCCAGTACTTC.

This chain links TRBV7-9 with TRBJ2-6, with TRBD1 matching over 7 bases. This CDR3 has 19 amino acids. V trimming: 3 bases; J trimming: 0 bases; junction bases outside the gene matches: 11. CDR1 is SEHNR, CDR2 FQNEAQ, per germline (reference sequence). In nucleotides, the CDR3 is TGTGCCAGCAGCTTCAGGGACAGTCCTAGATACTCTGGGGCCAACGTCCTGACTTTC. Translated, it gives CASSFRDSPRYSGANVLTF.

This clonotype was counted a few times. This sequence joins TRBV15 and TRBJ2-1; D is undetermined. The germline CDR1 and CDR2 sequences are LNHNV and YYDKDF (reference sequence). The CDR3 length is 14 residues. Between the trimmed V and J ends, which lost 0 bases and 7 bases, there was a span of 10 bases. CDR3 DNA sequence: TGTGCCACCAGCAGAGATCTTGCGTCGAATGAGCAGTTCTTC. Protein sequence: CATSRDLASNEQFF. Complete variable domain (other parts from reference TRBV15 and TRBJ2-1): DAMVIQNPRYQVTQFGKPVTLSCSQTLNHNVMYWYQQKSSQAPKLLFHYYDKDFNNEADTPDNFQSRRPNTSFCFLDIRSPGLGDTAMYLCATSRDLASNEQFFGPGTRLTVL.

V usage is TRBV10-2 and J usage is TRBJ2-3; TRBD2 is a possible D gene (5 bases). V gave up 3 bases and J gave up 1 base, with 14 bases separating them. There are 16 residues in the CDR3. From germline, CDR1 is WSHSY and CDR2 SAAADI. The CDR3 nucleotides are TGCGCCAGCAGTGATGGTCCGGGAAGGGGCACAGATACGCAGTATTTT. This gives the protein CASSDGPGRGTDTQYF.

The rearrangement links TRBV29-1 to TRBJ2-3; 8 bases are shared with TRBD2. This CDR3 has 14 residues. CDR1 and CDR2 from the germline V gene are SQVTM and ANQGSEA. V shed 4 bases, J shed 6 bases, and the junction held 9 bases outside the gene matches. CDR3 protein: CSVAEAGVLDTQYF. The CDR3, as DNA: TGCAGCGTTGCAGAAGCGGGAGTGTTGGATACGCAGTATTTT.

This clonotype was observed a handful of times. The rearrangement joins TRBV12-3 or TRBV12-4 to TRBJ2-4; the match to TRBD1 covers 8 bases. The ends lost 5 bases at V and 8 bases at J; junction bases unmatched: 8. The CDR3 totals 14 residues. The CDR3 protein is CASSPGTGLDIQYF. The DNA for the CDR3 is TGTGCCAGCAGTCCCGGGACAGGCCTTGACATTCAGTACTTC.

This clonotype was found a few times. This chain joins TRBV12-5 and TRBJ2-7; 7 positions match TRBD1. Germline V CDR1 and CDR2: LGHNT, FRNRAP. The CDR3 sequence is 15 residues long. V was pared by 4 bases and J by 0 bases, with 6 bases of the junction left unmatched. DNA of the CDR3: TGTGCTAGTGGTTGGGCCGGGACAGTCTCCTACGAGCAGTACTTC. Residues: CASGWAGTVSYEQYF.

This rearrangement joins TRBV25-1 to TRBJ2-7, with D hard to call. The CDR3 length is 15 residues. Germline V gene sequence: CDR1 MGHDK, CDR2 SYGVNS. The ends were cut back, 1 base at V and 1 base at J, with 11 bases in the middle. CDR3 protein: CASSESHLWSYEQYF. The CDR3 DNA is TGTGCCAGCAGTGAATCGCATTTGTGGTCCTACGAGCAGTACTTC.

This clonotype was found a few times. The rearrangement joins TRBV6-5 to TRBJ1-3; tentative D call: TRBD1 (5 bases). CDR3 length: 15 residues. The germline gives CDR1 MNHEY, CDR2 SVGAGI. The V end lost 7 bases, the J end lost 5 bases, and 18 bases lay between the germline ends. The CDR3 loop is CASTTDSPGRNTIYF. CDR3 in DNA: TGTGCCAGCACCACCGACAGTCCCGGAAGAAACACCATATATTTT.

In its sample, this clonotype was seen once. The chain recombines TRBV7-2 with TRBJ2-1; D tentatively fits TRBD1 or TRBD2 (5 bases each). Germline CDR1 SGHTA, CDR2 FQGNSA. The CDR3 has 12 amino acids. V gave up 5 bases and J gave up 10 bases, with 12 bases separating them. The CDR3 sequence is CASSAGTMEQFF. CDR3 DNA: TGTGCCAGCAGCGCTGGGACGATGGAGCAGTTCTTC. Supplemented by reference TRBV7-2 and TRBJ2-1, the full variable domain reads GAGVSQSPSNKVTEKGKDVELRCDPISGHTALYWYRQSLGQGLEFLIYFQGNSAPDKSGLPSDRFSAERTGGSVSTLTIQRTQQEDSAVYLCASSAGTMEQFFGPGTRLTVL.

With respect to this clonotype: A much larger clone lies a single base off, so this may be a read error. The CDR3 loop reads CASSETSYNEQFF. CDR3 DNA: TGTGCCAGCAGTGAAACAAGTTACAATGAGCAGTTCTTC. The chain carries TRBV6-1 and TRBJ2-1; D call uncertain. CDR1 MNHNS and CDR2 SASEGT come from the germline V gene. V was trimmed by 2 bases and J by 4 bases, leaving 6 bases between them. The CDR3 length is 13 residues.

This clonotype was seen many times. The V call is TRBV7-2, the J call TRBJ2-5; the D is unclear. CDR1 is SGHTA and CDR2 is FQGNSA in the germline V gene. Deletions cut 1 base from V and 0 bases from J, with 12 bases between. This CDR3 is built from 16 residues. For the CDR3, the DNA is TGTGCCAGCAGCTTAGTAGGCACCTCGTACCAAGAGACCCAGTACTTC. This gives the protein CASSLVGTSYQETQYF.

This clonotype has just a few counts. The V and J genes are TRBV6-5 and TRBJ2-7, with 7 nucleotides matching TRBD2. CDR3 size: 13 residues. Germline CDR1 reads MNHEY; CDR2 reads SVGAGI. Trimming removed 6 bases from V and 6 bases from J; junction bases left unmatched: 8. The CDR3 region is CASSRGDQGEQYF. Written as DNA, the CDR3 is TGTGCCAGCAGCCGGGGGGACCAGGGCGAGCAGTACTTC.

The chain recombines TRBV12-3 or TRBV12-4 with TRBJ2-3, with TRBD1 matching 9 bases. The V and J ends lost 4 bases and 1 base, in that order; junction bases with no gene match: 9. This CDR3 comprises 17 residues. The CDR3 sequence is CASSSTDRDRGTDTQYF. The CDR3 DNA sequence: TGTGCCAGCAGTTCCACTGACCGGGACAGGGGCACAGATACGCAGTATTTT.

The rearrangement joins TRBV5-6 to TRBJ2-7, with 9 bases lining up with TRBD1. This CDR3 contains 14 residues. Unmatched junction bases numbered 5, after V lost 3 bases and J lost 4 bases. Looked up from germline, CDR1 is SGHDT and CDR2 is YYEEEE. CDR3 sequence: CASSSTGGRYEQYF. In DNA, the CDR3 is TGTGCCAGCAGCTCGACAGGGGGTAGGTACGAGCAGTACTTC.

This clonotype appeared many times. This chain links TRBV19 with TRBJ1-4, with 9 bases fitting TRBD1. This CDR3 is 15 amino acids long. Looked up from germline, CDR1 is LNHDA and CDR2 is SQIVND (reference sequence). Unmatched junction bases numbered 7, after V lost 5 bases and J lost 6 bases. In DNA form, the CDR3 reads TGTGCCAGTAGTCCCCTCCGACAGGGGGATGAAAAACTGTTTTTT. Protein product: CASSPLRQGDEKLFF.

This clonotype came up a few times. This chain connects TRBV18 to TRBJ2-1, with D hard to call. This CDR3 spans 12 amino acids. In germline, CDR1 is KGHSH, CDR2 LQKENI. V lost 3 bases and J lost 4, with 4 bases in between. The CDR3 spells CASSPPYNEQFF. The CDR3, as DNA: TGTGCCAGCTCACCGCCGTACAATGAGCAGTTCTTC. The whole variable domain, filled in from reference TRBV18 and TRBJ2-1, reads NAGVMQNPRHLVRRRGQEARLRCSPMKGHSHVYWYRQLPEEGLKFMVYLQKENIIDESGMPKERFSAEFPKEGPSILRIQQVVRGDSAAYFCASSPPYNEQFFGPGTRLTVL.

The rearrangement uses TRBV2 and TRBJ1-5, with D perhaps TRBD1 (6 bases). This CDR3 region has 14 residues. The V and J ends lost 2 bases and 4 bases respectively, with 9 bases between them. Germline assignment: CDR1 SNHLY and CDR2 FYNNEI. CDR3 DNA sequence: TGTGCCAGCAGTGAAACAGGGATAAATCAGCCCCAGCATTTT. Protein: CASSETGINQPQHF.

V and J are TRBV12-5 and TRBJ2-7; D not certain. This CDR3 spans 13 amino acids. CDR1 and CDR2 from the germline V gene are LGHNT and FRNRAP. Trimming cost V 2 bases and J 3 bases, with 8 bases left between them. The CDR3 reads CASGLNRIYEQYF. The CDR3 DNA sequence: TGTGCTAGTGGTTTGAACAGAATCTACGAGCAGTACTTC.

In the case of this clonotype: At one end, the junction sequence differs from germline, possibly due to a read error. The chain joins TRBV29-1 to TRBJ1-6; D might be TRBD1 (6 bases). Germline CDR1 reads SQVTM; CDR2 reads ANQGSEA. This CDR3 region has 19 residues. The CDR3 sequence is CGVDWGEETGARGNSPLHF. The CDR3 DNA sequence: TGCGGCGTTGACTGGGGTGAAGAGACAGGCGCTCGAGGGAATTCACCCCTCCACTTT.

The genes are TRBV4-1 and TRBJ2-5; a possible D gene is TRBD2 (5 bases). Trimming took off 0 bases at V and 1 base at J, with 9 bases between the two ends. The CDR3 extends over 15 amino acids. Germline V gene sequence: CDR1 MGHRA, CDR2 YSYEKL. CDR3 residues: CASSQEQTTQETQYF. The DNA for the CDR3 is TGCGCCAGCAGCCAAGAACAGACTACCCAAGAGACCCAGTACTTC.

A word on this clonotype: This may be a read error: a much more frequent sequence differs by one nucleotide. V and J are TRBV7-9 and TRBJ2-2, with TRBD1 matching over 7 bases. Germline lookup yields CDR1 SEHNR and CDR2 FQNEAQ (reference sequence). The CDR3 is made up of 15 amino acids. The CDR3 sequence is CAGSPTGVGSGELFF. CDR3 nucleotides: TGTGCCGGCAGCCCAACAGGGGTTGGGTCCGGGGAGCTGTTTTTT.

The chain carries TRBV19 and TRBJ1-5, with TRBD1 matching 7 bases. Germline loops: CDR1 LNHDA, CDR2 SQIVND (reference sequence). Trimming took 1 base from V and 2 from J; bases not matched to a gene: 8. The CDR3 runs to 17 residues. The CDR3 DNA is TGTGCCAGTAGTATAGTTGGAAACAGGGGCGGCAATCAGCCCCAGCATTTT. Its translation is CASSIVGNRGGNQPQHF. The whole variable domain, filled in from reference TRBV19 and TRBJ1-5, reads DGGITQSPKYLFRKEGQNVTLSCEQNLNHDAMYWYRQDPGQGLRLIYYSQIVNDFQKGDIAEGYSVSREKKESFPLTVTSAQKNPTAFYLCASSIVGNRGGNQPQHFGDGTRLSIL.

This clonotype was counted a few times. The V call is TRBV29-1, the J call TRBJ1-2; D is possibly TRBD1 (5 bases). Trimming pared 0 bases from V and 2 bases from J, leaving 13 bases between. The CDR3 is 15 amino acids. Germline CDR1 and CDR2: SQVTM and ANQGSEA. The CDR3, as DNA: TGCAGCGTTGAAGACGCCCCCCAGGGAAACTATGGCTACACCTTC. This codes for CSVEDAPQGNYGYTF.